This T cell receptor (beta chain) was found in a study of blood T cell repertoires in COVID-19 (dated by TCRdb to about 2020). As for the study more broadly: Samples covering the acute and convalescent phases of COVID-19 were provided by collaborators in the United States, Italy and Spain. The prospective study material was composed of cDNA or gDNA derived from T cells, B-cell-depleted T cells, or PBMCs. Deeply sampled blood TCRbeta repertoires from subjects exposed to, actively infected with, or recovered from COVID-19 were included in the dataset. The repertoires were released in a freely available public database meant as a resource for research on the immune response to SARS-CoV-2. The samples were drawn from two sources: the first 160 participants of the ongoing ImmuneRACE study, and approximately 1,300 subjects contributed by 6 global collaborators. The sample metadata nearly always contained a de-identified subject ID, COVID-19 status, age in years and sex. Where available, HLA class I and class II types were taken from metadata supplied by the sample provider and were not determined by assay-based typing.

In the prospective study, participants were roughly 18 to 95 years old, resided in under 30 geographic areas of the United States, and were enrolled through a virtual design. In the prospective study, participants were assigned to cohorts based on the clinical history participants reported in a screening survey and a study questionnaire. Recovered participants in ImmuneRACE Cohort 3 were defined as having two consecutive negative NP/OP PCR tests, clearance from a healthcare professional, or resolution of symptoms. Each participant in the prospective study had whole blood, serum and a nasopharyngeal or oropharyngeal swab collected by mobile phlebotomists. Prospective study participants could optionally give additional blood draws and questionnaires over an approximately two-month period. Prospective study blood samples were shipped either frozen or at room temperature before DNA extraction. TCRbeta CDR3 regions were amplified from genomic DNA by means of the immunoSEQ Assay, a bias-controlled multiplex PCR. As for how the authors treated the data: Nucleated cell counts per sample were estimated from amplification of reference gene primers within the assay. To quantify the absolute abundance of each unique TCRbeta CDR3 rearrangement, sequence reads were collapsed and filtered. Productive Simpson clonality was computed per sample as the square root of Simpson's diversity index over productive rearrangements. Not all clones reach the TCRdb copy of this immuneACCESS table, which keeps in-frame sequences only. Checked studies attribute under half of the gap to unresolved V genes and leave the rest unexplained. Clonal size and the V and J genes are those of that table, whereas D and trimming came from the DNA. In this sample the table shows about 470,000 clones, around 87% of which occur a single time. Of the sample, 0.7% falls within the top ten clones.

This clone came up once. The antigen it binds to is not known. No much larger clone exists at a distance of one base, and base qualities are not known. The study at large found these results: The quantity of clinical and demographic metadata differed by source and by participant and was supplied without curation.

The germline V gene supplies CDR1 MNHEY and CDR2 SVGAGI. The CDR3, from cysteine to phenylalanine, totals 14 residues. Just the 42-base CDR3 DNA is kept, in frame starting at base 1. V drops 4 bases and J drops 2 bases, leaving 11 bases in between. Material for sequencing was PBMCs or T cells enriched from blood (not recorded which). The TCR was taken from a woman aged 18 to 35 who had recovered from COVID-19. The chain uses TRBV6-5 and TRBJ1-1, with no confident D gene call. In nucleotides, the sequence is TGTGCCAGCAGTTCACAGCCTTCTAACACTGAAGCTTTCTTT. Translated, this gives CASSSQPSNTEAFF.